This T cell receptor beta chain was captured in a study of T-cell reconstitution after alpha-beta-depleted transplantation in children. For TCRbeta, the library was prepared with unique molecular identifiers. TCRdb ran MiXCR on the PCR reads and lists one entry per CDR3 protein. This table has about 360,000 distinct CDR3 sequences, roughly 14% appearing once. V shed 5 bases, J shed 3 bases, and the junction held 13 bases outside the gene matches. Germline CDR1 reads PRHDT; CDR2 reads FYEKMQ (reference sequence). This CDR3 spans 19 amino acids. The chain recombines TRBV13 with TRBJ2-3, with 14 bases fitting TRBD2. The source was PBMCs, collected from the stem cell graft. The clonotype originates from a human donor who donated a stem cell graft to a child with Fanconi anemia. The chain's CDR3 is CASSLGLAGAPAATDTQYF. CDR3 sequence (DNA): TGTGCCAGCAGCCTGGGACTAGCGGGAGCCCCGGCGGCAACAGATACGCAGTATTTT.